Following are 25 T cell receptor beta chains from one sample sequenced in a study of regulatory T cells in long-lasting Graves disease. According to the study, TCR beta libraries were built with iRepertoire HTBI primers and CDR3-region Arm-PCR. TCRdb reprocessed the multiplex PCR reads via MiXCR and lists one record per CDR3 protein. The sample records roughly 520,000 distinct CDR3 sequences, approximately 12% being singletons. Stated time point: newly diagnosed GD, antithyroid drugs for less than 3 months. PBMC-derived RNA was used for the TCR library. These sequences were also reported in another study, on T cells in Graves' hyperthyroidism and ophthalmopathy.

The specimen comprised peripheral blood mononuclear cells (PBMCs), sampled at new diagnosis, from a patient treated with antithyroid drugs. These TCRs come from a woman in her twenties or thirties with Graves disease.

This sequence joins TRBV19 and TRBJ1-5; D remains unclear. Germline CDR1 reads LNHDA; CDR2 reads SQIVND (reference sequence). The V end lost 3 bases, the J end lost 1 base, and 10 bases lay between the germline ends. The CDR3 is 15 residues long. The CDR3 DNA follows: TGTGCCAGTAGTATCATGGAAATAAGCAATCAGCCCCAGCATTTT. Translating it yields CASSIMEISNQPQHF.

The V and J genes are TRBV2 and TRBJ2-5; D is ambiguous. CDR1 and CDR2 from the germline V gene are SNHLY and FYNNEI. The CDR3 totals 13 residues. The V and J ends lost 4 bases and 2 bases respectively, with 8 bases between them. CDR3 nucleotides: TGTGCCAGCAGTGTAAACAAACAAGAGACCCAGTACTTC. Translation gives CASSVNKQETQYF.

This clonotype was counted only a few times. The J gene is TRBJ2-5, the V gene TRBV5-6; the D is unclear. From germline, CDR1 is SGHDT and CDR2 YYEEEE. V lost 3 bases, J lost 0 bases, and 6 bases lay in between. The CDR3 sequence is 13 residues long. CDR3 nucleotide sequence: TGTGCCAGCAGCTGGGCAGACCAAGAGACCCAGTACTTC. Translation: CASSWADQETQYF.

V usage is TRBV12-3 or TRBV12-4 and J usage is TRBJ1-1, with D perhaps matching TRBD1 (5 bases). With 6 bases removed from V and 0 bases from J, the gap between germline ends came to 17 bases. The CDR3 extends over 16 amino acids. This CDR3 reads CASSSGPTVLNTEAFF. CDR3 coding DNA: TGTGCCAGCAGCTCGGGACCGACCGTATTGAACACTGAAGCTTTCTTT.

The table lists this clonotype with many counts. The chain employs TRBV25-1 and TRBJ2-1; 8 positions match TRBD2. The CDR3 loop spans 16 amino acids. Per the germline V gene, CDR1 is MGHDK and CDR2 is SYGVNS. Germline trimming cut 0 bases from V and 6 bases from J; bases unmatched to any gene: 7. The CDR3 coding sequence is TGTGCCAGCAGTGAATACCAGCGGGAGAACCTCAATGAGCAGTTCTTC. This encodes CASSEYQRENLNEQFF.

This clonotype was observed at least ten times. The DNA of the CDR3 is TGTGCCAGCAGTTTTACTAGCGGGACCGAGCAGTACTTC. This codes for CASSFTSGTEQYF. The chain joins TRBV27 to TRBJ2-7; 10 nucleotides line up with TRBD2. Germline V gene data show CDR1 as MNHEY and CDR2 as SMNVEV (reference sequence). The CDR3 is 13 amino acids. With V trimmed by 3 bases and J by 6 bases, 2 bases remained unmatched.

Comments on this clonotype: A much bigger clone sits one base away, suggesting this may be a read error. The chain links TRBV12-3 or TRBV12-4 to TRBJ1-6; D remains unclear. The CDR3 has 17 residues. Trimming left V 3 bases short and J 3 bases short, with 15 bases between. The CDR3 nucleotides read TGTGCCAGCAGTTTCCGATCGGGAGAGTACTATAATTCACCCCTCCACTTT. This codes for CASSFRSGEYYNSPLHF.

The chain recombines TRBV7-9 with TRBJ2-1, with TRBD2 matching 8 bases. The CDR3 consists of 20 residues. Looked up from germline, CDR1 is SEHNR and CDR2 is FQNEAQ (reference sequence). With 5 bases clipped from V and 7 bases from J, the junction kept 25 bases outside the gene matches. CDR3 DNA sequence: TGTGCCAGCAGCCGCACTCCGGACACCGACAAACTAGCGGCGAAGAATGAGCAGTTCTTC. It translates to CASSRTPDTDKLAAKNEQFF.

Ten or more counts support this clonotype. The chain is built from TRBV12-3 or TRBV12-4 and TRBJ2-7; possible D gene TRBD2, 6 bases. V dropped 4 bases and J dropped 3 bases, with 25 bases sitting between them. The CDR3 has 18 amino acids. The CDR3 is CASSSVGRWAGGDYEQYF. The CDR3 DNA is TGTGCCAGCAGTTCAGTAGGACGATGGGCAGGAGGGGACTACGAGCAGTACTTC.

V and J are TRBV20-1 and TRBJ1-1; D call uncertain. This CDR3 spans 18 amino acids. Between the trimmed V and J ends, which lost 2 bases and 1 base, there was a span of 23 bases. From germline, CDR1 is DFQATT and CDR2 SNEGSKA (reference sequence). The CDR3 sequence is CSARLLSIRVAANTEAFF. CDR3 DNA: TGCAGTGCTAGACTTTTATCAATAAGGGTAGCAGCGAACACTGAAGCTTTCTTT.

This clonotype was seen repeatedly, ten times or more. V gene TRBV5-1 combines with J gene TRBJ1-2; TRBD1 agrees at 9 bases. This CDR3 has 13 amino acids. Germline values: CDR1 SGHRS, CDR2 YFSETQ. With 4 bases clipped from V and 11 bases from J, the junction kept 9 bases outside the gene matches. The CDR3 DNA reads as TGCGCCAGCAGCCTCGGGACAGGGAGGAGATACACCTTC. Its translation: CASSLGTGRRYTF.

This clonotype was found a few times. The rearrangement uses TRBV5-1 and TRBJ2-7; possible D gene TRBD2, 5 bases. The CDR3 is 14 amino acids. Trimming stripped 7 bases from V and 1 base from J, with 15 bases between. CDR1 and CDR2 from the germline V gene are SGHRS and YFSETQ. The CDR3 sequence: CASCSTSGSYEQYF. The CDR3 coding sequence is TGCGCCAGCTGTAGTACGAGCGGATCCTACGAGCAGTACTTC.

This clonotype was recorded at least ten times. The V call is TRBV6-9, the J call TRBJ2-7, with 9 bases fitting TRBD1. The CDR3 extends over 15 amino acids. Germline lookup yields CDR1 MNHGY and CDR2 SVAAGI. V shed 4 bases, J shed 6 bases, and the junction held 10 bases outside the gene matches. The CDR3: CASSSYRTGEREQYF. The CDR3, as DNA: TGTGCCAGCAGTTCTTATCGGACAGGGGAGCGCGAGCAGTACTTC.

The V and J genes are TRBV7-9 and TRBJ2-7; perhaps TRBD2 as D (5 bases). Germline-derived CDR1 and CDR2 are SEHNR and FQNEAQ (reference sequence). This CDR3 is 15 amino acids long. Trimming removed 0 bases from V and 0 bases from J, with 9 bases in between. This CDR3 is CASSLAYGISYEQYF. DNA of the CDR3: TGTGCCAGCAGCTTAGCATACGGGATCTCCTACGAGCAGTACTTC.

This clonotype was observed a handful of times. The chain recombines TRBV15 with TRBJ2-1; 16 positions match TRBD2. The germline CDR1 and CDR2 sequences are LNHNV and YYDKDF (reference sequence). Trimming took 5 bases from V and 3 from J; bases not matched to a gene: 4. This CDR3 is 17 amino acids long. As DNA, the CDR3 is TGTGCCACCAGCTGGGGACTAGCGGGAGGGGTCTACAATGAGCAGTTCTTC. Translated: CATSWGLAGGVYNEQFF.

This clonotype has a count of ten or more. The DNA of the CDR3 is TGTGCCTGGAGTGACAGGGGAAATCAGCCCCAGCATTTT. Amino acids: CAWSDRGNQPQHF. This chain links TRBV30 with TRBJ1-5; TRBD1 agrees at 7 bases. Looked up from germline, CDR1 is GTSNPN and CDR2 is SVGIG (reference sequence). CDR3 size: 13 residues. With V trimmed by 1 base and J by 4 bases, 1 base remained unmatched.

The chain couples TRBV5-1 to TRBJ2-3; D call uncertain. The V gene lost 1 base and the J gene lost 2 bases, with 8 bases spanning the gap. Germline lookup yields CDR1 SGHRS and CDR2 YFSETQ. The CDR3 consists of 14 residues. In DNA form, the CDR3 reads TGCGCCAGCAGCTTGATTGCGCCCACAGATACGCAGTATTTT. It is translated as CASSLIAPTDTQYF.

This clonotype was recorded many times. The chain is built from TRBV6-1 and TRBJ2-1, with a possible D match to TRBD2 (5 bases). Germline V CDR1 and CDR2: MNHNS, SASEGT. This CDR3 has 13 amino acids. With 6 bases removed from V and 8 bases from J, the gap between germline ends came to 14 bases. Here the CDR3 DNA reads TGTGCCAGCAGCGTAAGTCAGGAGGATGAGCAGTTCTTC. Translation gives CASSVSQEDEQFF.

This clonotype appeared many times. The chain recombines TRBV24-1 with TRBJ1-1; no definite D call. Germline V gives CDR1 KGHDR, CDR2 SFDVKD. The CDR3 is made up of 13 amino acids. V lost 4 bases and J 6 bases, leaving 11 bases between the germline ends. CDR3 region: CATSDPDDPEAFF. Written as DNA, the CDR3 is TGTGCCACCAGTGACCCGGACGATCCTGAAGCTTTCTTT.

This rearrangement joins TRBV2 to TRBJ1-1; 9 bases agree with TRBD1. After removal of 5 bases from V and 5 bases from J, the junction contained 6 bases not matched to a gene. Germline-derived CDR1 and CDR2 are SNHLY and FYNNEI. The CDR3 consists of 14 residues. In DNA form, the CDR3 reads TGTGCCAGCAGTAAGGGGACAGGGAAAACTGAAGCTTTCTTT. Translation: CASSKGTGKTEAFF.

Many counts were recorded for this clonotype. This rearrangement joins TRBV20-1 to TRBJ1-6; TRBD1 might be the D (6 bases). Trimming took 5 bases from V and 9 from J, leaving 14 bases between them. The CDR3 contains 13 residues. Germline lookup yields CDR1 DFQATT and CDR2 SNEGSKA (reference sequence). CDR3 sequence (DNA): TGCAGTGCTCGGGGGGGGACATCTTCACCCCTCCACTTT. Its translation is CSARGGTSSPLHF.

This clonotype was detected ten times or more. The V and J genes are TRBV20-1 and TRBJ2-1; 10 bases align to TRBD2. The CDR3 loop spans 14 amino acids. Germline V gives CDR1 DFQATT, CDR2 SNEGSKA (reference sequence). J lost 6 bases, V lost 3 bases, and 5 bases had no gene match. This CDR3 reads CSARSGRAVNEQFF. In DNA form, the CDR3 reads TGCAGTGCTAGGAGCGGGAGGGCCGTCAATGAGCAGTTCTTC.

This clonotype was picked up many times. The gene calls are TRBV7-2 and TRBJ2-3, with unresolved D. Germline V gives CDR1 SGHTA, CDR2 FQGNSA. Trimming cost V 6 bases and J 3 bases, with 16 bases left between them. The CDR3 length is 15 residues. CDR3 in amino acids: CASRILSGRTDTQYF. The CDR3 coding sequence is TGTGCCAGCAGAATCCTGTCGGGCCGGACAGATACGCAGTATTTT. Using reference TRBV7-2 and TRBJ2-3 for the parts outside the CDR3, the full variable domain is GAGVSQSPSNKVTEKGKDVELRCDPISGHTALYWYRQSLGQGLEFLIYFQGNSAPDKSGLPSDRFSAERTGGSVSTLTIQRTQQEDSAVYLCASRILSGRTDTQYFGPGTRLTVL.

This clonotype has a count of ten or more. The V and J genes are TRBV30 and TRBJ1-5; 9 nucleotides agree with TRBD1. CDR1 is GTSNPN, CDR2 SVGIG, per germline (reference sequence). The CDR3 consists of 14 residues. V shed 1 base and J 2 bases; nucleotides not matched to a gene: 0. CDR3 nucleotide sequence: TGTGCCTGGAGTGGGACAGGGGGCAATCAGCCCCAGCATTTT. Protein sequence: CAWSGTGGNQPQHF.

This clonotype was recorded at least ten times. J is TRBJ2-1 and V is TRBV7-8; 8 bases are a match to TRBD2. The germline V gene encodes CDR1 SGHVS and CDR2 FQNEAQ. This CDR3 has 19 residues. V shed 5 bases, J shed 3 bases, and the junction held 18 bases outside the gene matches. For the CDR3, the DNA is TGTGCCAGCAGCACCCGGACTAGCCTTTTTGGGATCGTCTACAATGAGCAGTTCTTC. Translation gives CASSTRTSLFGIVYNEQFF.